This is a list of T cell receptor beta chains from one sample in a study of technical replicates of blood from a few donors. Repertoires were generated with immunoSEQ multiplex PCR, while TCRdb's copy carries only in-frame clones and drops some. The sample yields 40,000 to 65,000 clones, around 83% seen once. Material for sequencing was PBMCs. The receptors shown here come from a human donor in good health. Some clones in this sample may be carry-over from other donors' samples. Both conserved end residues are part of each CDR3. The order of the fields is V gene, D gene, CDR3 length, clone size, J gene, CDR3 DNA, CDR3 protein. The D gene is left open where the match is weak. Only some rows state a clone size, as once, few, many or a class for expanded clones.

V gene: TRBV7-9; D gene: NA; CDR3 length: 12; clone size: NA; J gene: TRBJ1-1; CDR3 DNA: TGTGCCAGCAGCCCGTCAGGGTTGGAAGCTTTCTTT; CDR3 protein: CASSPSGLEAFF
V gene: TRBV4-3; D gene: NA; CDR3 length: 17; clone size: NA; J gene: TRBJ1-6; CDR3 DNA: TGCGCCAGCAGCCAAGATGGAGGGAGCTCCTATAATTCACCCCTCCACTTT; CDR3 protein: CASSQDGGSSYNSPLHF
V gene: TRBV9; D gene: NA; CDR3 length: 15; clone size: NA; J gene: TRBJ2-1; CDR3 DNA: TGTGCCAGCAGCCTTAGCGAGAGCTCCTACAATGAGCAGTTCTTC; CDR3 protein: CASSLSESSYNEQFF
V gene: TRBV6-1; D gene: NA; CDR3 length: 17; clone size: few; J gene: TRBJ1-6; CDR3 DNA: TGTGCCAGCAGTGCAACAGGGAGTAGCTCCTATAATTCACCCCTCCACTTT; CDR3 protein: CASSATGSSSYNSPLHF
V gene: TRBV15; D gene: TRBD1; CDR3 length: 12; clone size: NA; J gene: TRBJ2-2; CDR3 DNA: TGTGCCACCGCAGGGGGTAACGGGGAGCTGTTTTTT; CDR3 protein: CATAGGNGELFF
V gene: TRBV4-2; D gene: TRBD2; CDR3 length: 15; clone size: NA; J gene: TRBJ2-3; CDR3 DNA: TGTGCCAGCAGCTTCTGGCGGGAGGGCCTGGATACGCAGTATTTT; CDR3 protein: CASSFWREGLDTQYF
V gene: TRBV7-9; D gene: NA; CDR3 length: 16; clone size: few; J gene: TRBJ2-5; CDR3 DNA: TGTGCCAGCAGCTTAGGTCCCTCAGGTGTTGGAGAGACCCAGTACTTC; CDR3 protein: CASSLGPSGVGETQYF
V gene: TRBV6-5; D gene: TRBD1; CDR3 length: 14; clone size: NA; J gene: TRBJ1-5; CDR3 DNA: TGTGCCAGCAGCCGACAGGGGCTCAATCAGCCCCAGCATTTT; CDR3 protein: CASSRQGLNQPQHF
V gene: TRBV7-2; D gene: NA; CDR3 length: 14; clone size: NA; J gene: TRBJ1-2; CDR3 DNA: TGTGCCAGCAGCCTTAGCCCCGGGGACTATGGCTACACCTTC; CDR3 protein: CASSLSPGDYGYTF
V gene: TRBV29-1; D gene: TRBD2; CDR3 length: 19; clone size: NA; J gene: TRBJ2-2; CDR3 DNA: TGCAGCGTTCGGACAGGAGTAGCGGGAGGAGGTTCGAACACCGGGGAGCTGTTTTTT; CDR3 protein: CSVRTGVAGGGSNTGELFF
V gene: TRBV25-1; D gene: TRBD1; CDR3 length: 16; clone size: NA; J gene: TRBJ2-5; CDR3 DNA: TGTGCCAGCAGTGAATCCCGGACAGGGAGGAGCGAGACCCAGTACTTC; CDR3 protein: CASSESRTGRSETQYF
V gene: TRBV6-6; D gene: TRBD1; CDR3 length: 14; clone size: few; J gene: TRBJ1-2; CDR3 DNA: TGTGCCAGCAGTTATACAGGGGAAGGGTATGGCTACACCTTC; CDR3 protein: CASSYTGEGYGYTF
V gene: TRBV9; D gene: NA; CDR3 length: 15; clone size: NA; J gene: TRBJ2-1; CDR3 DNA: TGTGCCAGCAGCGCGCAGGGATTCTCCTACAATGAGCAGTTCTTC; CDR3 protein: CASSAQGFSYNEQFF
V gene: TRBV6-6; D gene: NA; CDR3 length: 15; clone size: NA; J gene: TRBJ1-6; CDR3 DNA: TGTGCCAGCAGAGGTACTGGGCAGGGCAATTCACCCCTCCACTTT; CDR3 protein: CASRGTGQGNSPLHF
V gene: TRBV29-1; D gene: NA; CDR3 length: 15; clone size: NA; J gene: TRBJ2-7; CDR3 DNA: TGCAGCGTTGAAGTTGAGGGACAAATCTCCTACGAGCAGTACTTC; CDR3 protein: CSVEVEGQISYEQYF
V gene: TRBV27; D gene: TRBD1; CDR3 length: 13; clone size: NA; J gene: TRBJ2-5; CDR3 DNA: TGTGCCAGCAGTTTGACAGGGGATGAGACCCAGTACTTC; CDR3 protein: CASSLTGDETQYF
V gene: TRBV7-8; D gene: NA; CDR3 length: 13; clone size: NA; J gene: TRBJ1-2; CDR3 DNA: TGTGCCAGCAGCGCCGACAGCAACTATGGCTACACCTTC; CDR3 protein: CASSADSNYGYTF
V gene: TRBV6-6; D gene: NA; CDR3 length: 15; clone size: NA; J gene: TRBJ2-5; CDR3 DNA: TGTGCCAGCAGTTCCACAGGGTTGGGCCAAGAGACCCAGTACTTC; CDR3 protein: CASSSTGLGQETQYF
V gene: TRBV7-9; D gene: TRBD1; CDR3 length: 15; clone size: few; J gene: TRBJ1-2; CDR3 DNA: TGTGCCAGCAGCATTACAGGGGGCCGGGGCTATGGCTACACCTTC; CDR3 protein: CASSITGGRGYGYTF
V gene: TRBV7-2; D gene: NA; CDR3 length: 16; clone size: NA; J gene: TRBJ2-1; CDR3 DNA: TGTGCCAGCAGCTTAGTACCTCAGGGAAGGTACAATGAGCAGTTCTTC; CDR3 protein: CASSLVPQGRYNEQFF
V gene: TRBV6-6; D gene: NA; CDR3 length: 11; clone size: NA; J gene: TRBJ2-3; CDR3 DNA: TGTGCCAGCAGGACCGGGCCCAGGGAGTATTTT; CDR3 protein: CASRTGPREYF
V gene: TRBV2; D gene: TRBD1; CDR3 length: 13; clone size: NA; J gene: TRBJ2-1; CDR3 DNA: TGTGCCAGCCTCCGGGACAGAGGGAATGAGCAGTTCTTC; CDR3 protein: CASLRDRGNEQFF
V gene: TRBV5-4; D gene: NA; CDR3 length: 14; clone size: NA; J gene: TRBJ2-3; CDR3 DNA: TGTGCCAGCAGCCCGCGGCGGGCGGGGGATACGCAGTATTTT; CDR3 protein: CASSPRRAGDTQYF
V gene: TRBV9; D gene: NA; CDR3 length: 14; clone size: NA; J gene: TRBJ1-5; CDR3 DNA: TGTGCCAGCAGCGGTGGAGGGAGCAATCAGCCCCAGCATTTT; CDR3 protein: CASSGGGSNQPQHF
V gene: TRBV7-9; D gene: TRBD2; CDR3 length: 18; clone size: NA; J gene: TRBJ2-3; CDR3 DNA: TGTGCCAGCAGCTGGGGGGACCTGGCGGGGGAGCTCACAGATACGCAGTATTTT; CDR3 protein: CASSWGDLAGELTDTQYF
V gene: TRBV5-1; D gene: NA; CDR3 length: 15; clone size: NA; J gene: TRBJ2-2; CDR3 DNA: TGCGCCAGCAGCTTGGACGGGATGAACACCGGGGAGCTGTTTTTT; CDR3 protein: CASSLDGMNTGELFF
V gene: TRBV19; D gene: NA; CDR3 length: 12; clone size: once; J gene: TRBJ1-2; CDR3 DNA: TGTGCCAGTAGTCCGGGATTAGATGGCTACACCTTC; CDR3 protein: CASSPGLDGYTF
V gene: TRBV6-6; D gene: NA; CDR3 length: 11; clone size: NA; J gene: TRBJ1-1; CDR3 DNA: TGTGCCAGCATCGTGGGGGGAAGGGCTTTCTTT; CDR3 protein: CASIVGGRAFF